What follows are 9 T cell receptor beta chains derived from one specimen sequenced in a study of control samples from healthy donors and cancer patients. Profiling relied on immunoSEQ multiplex PCR, and the TCRdb table lists in-frame clones only, not all of them. The sample lists about 100,000 clones, approximately 84% occurring once. The sequenced sample was blood. The receptors were gathered from a woman between 45 and 60 years old in good health.

The chain couples TRBV14 to TRBJ2-7; TRBD2 might be the D (6 bases). V was clipped by 4 bases and J by 2 bases, with 12 bases between them. The CDR3 covers 14 residues. Germline CDR1 is SGHDN and CDR2 is FVKESK. The CDR3 is CASSRTGTPYEQYV. CDR3 coding DNA: TGTGCCAGCAGCCGAACCGGGACTCCCTACGAGCAGTACGTC.

The CDR3 DNA is TGTGCCAGGACAGGGGAGTCCACAGATACGCAGTATTTT. Protein sequence: CARTGESTDTQYF. The chain joins TRBV2 to TRBJ2-3; 8 bases match TRBD1. The germline V gene has CDR1 SNHLY and CDR2 FYNNEI. The CDR3 totals 13 residues. The V and J ends lost 9 bases and 2 bases, in that order; junction bases with no gene match: 4. The full variable domain, in which reference TRBV2 and TRBJ2-3 provide the parts outside the CDR3, is EPEVTQTPSHQVTQMGQEVILRCVPISNHLYFYWYRQILGQKVEFLVSFYNNEISEKSEIFDDQFSVERPDGSNFTLKIRSTKLEDSAMYFCARTGESTDTQYFGPGTRLTVL.

Notes on this clone: At one end, the junction sequence differs from germline, possibly due to a read error. J is TRBJ1-2 and V is TRBV25-1, with D unresolved. This CDR3 has 10 residues. Germline CDR1 and CDR2: MGHDK and SYGVNS. The CDR3 loop reads CASSNDGYTF. In DNA form, the CDR3 reads TGTGCCAGTAGTAACGATGGCTACACCTTC.

This chain connects TRBV4-2 to TRBJ1-4; D gene unclear. Trimming shortened V by 0 bases and J by 7 bases, and 18 bases separated the two germline ends. This CDR3 spans 17 amino acids. CDR1 is LGHNA, CDR2 YNFKEQ, per germline. The CDR3 bases are TGTGCCAGCAGCCAAGATCTGACTCGGGGTGGTGGTGAAAAACTGTTTTTT. Translation: CASSQDLTRGGGEKLFF.

The J gene is TRBJ2-7, the V gene TRBV11-2; no definite D call. The CDR3 totals 12 residues. Germline CDR1 is SGHAT and CDR2 is FQNNGV. V was trimmed by 1 base and J by 1 base, leaving 2 bases between them. The DNA of the CDR3 is TGTGCCAGCAGCTTAGGGTCCTACGAGCAGTACGTC. Its translation: CASSLGSYEQYV.

V is TRBV4-3 and J is TRBJ2-3; unclear D gene. V was shortened by 0 bases and J by 1 base, with 8 bases between the two germline ends. CDR3 length: 15 residues. Looked up from germline, CDR1 is LGHNA and CDR2 is YSLEER. The CDR3 loop is CASSQESLRTDTQYF. CDR3 coding DNA: TGCGCCAGCAGCCAAGAATCTCTCCGCACAGATACGCAGTATTTT.

The chain is built from TRBV27 and TRBJ1-1; no firm D call. V shed 10 bases and J shed 4 bases, with 16 bases lying between them. The CDR3 totals 13 residues. Germline V gene lookup returns CDR1 MNHEY and CDR2 SMNVEV (reference sequence). In DNA form, the CDR3 reads TGTGCCACCCAAAGTGGGATGGGCACTGAAGCTTTCTTT. This codes for CATQSGMGTEAFF.

V and J are TRBV28 and TRBJ2-1; 9 bases are shared with TRBD2. Unmatched junction bases numbered 4, after V lost 6 bases and J lost 7 bases. Germline V gene lookup returns CDR1 MDHEN and CDR2 SYDVKM. This CDR3 comprises 13 residues. The CDR3 sequence is CASSRLAVNEQFF. The CDR3 coding sequence is TGTGCCAGCAGCCGACTAGCGGTGAATGAGCAGTTCTTC.

The V gene is TRBV7-9, the J gene TRBJ1-3; no clear D gene. Germline V gives CDR1 SEHNR, CDR2 FQNEAQ (reference sequence). The CDR3 has 16 residues. Trimming shortened V by 2 bases and J by 2 bases, and 13 bases separated the two germline ends. The CDR3 nucleotides read TGTGCCAGCAGCTTAACCCACACTTCGCCTGGAAACACCATATATTTT. It translates to CASSLTHTSPGNTIYF. The complete variable domain, with remaining parts taken from reference TRBV7-9 and TRBJ1-3, reads DTGVSQNPRHKITKRGQNVTFRCDPISEHNRLYWYRQTLGQGPEFLTYFQNEAQLEKSRLLSDRFSAERPKGSFSTLEIQRTEQGDSAMYLCASSLTHTSPGNTIYFGEGSWLTVV.